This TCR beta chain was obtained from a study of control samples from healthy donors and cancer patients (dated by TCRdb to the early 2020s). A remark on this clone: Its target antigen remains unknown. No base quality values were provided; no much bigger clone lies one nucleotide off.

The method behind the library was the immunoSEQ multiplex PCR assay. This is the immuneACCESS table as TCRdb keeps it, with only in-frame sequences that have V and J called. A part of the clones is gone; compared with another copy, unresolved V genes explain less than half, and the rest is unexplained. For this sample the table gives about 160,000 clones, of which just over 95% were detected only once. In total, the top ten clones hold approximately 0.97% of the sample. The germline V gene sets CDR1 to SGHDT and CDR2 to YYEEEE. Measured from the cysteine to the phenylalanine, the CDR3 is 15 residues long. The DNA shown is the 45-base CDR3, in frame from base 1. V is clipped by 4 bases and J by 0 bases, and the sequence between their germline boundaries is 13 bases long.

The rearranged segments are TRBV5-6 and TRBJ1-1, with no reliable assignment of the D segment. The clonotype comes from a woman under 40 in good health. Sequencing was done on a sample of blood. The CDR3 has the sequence CASSLLQHMNTEAFF. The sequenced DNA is TGTGCCAGCAGCCTACTACAACACATGAACACTGAAGCTTTCTTT.